The 12 T cell receptor beta chains below were found in one sample sequenced in a study of chemoradiotherapy in HPV16-positive cancers. Generated by immunoSEQ multiplex PCR, the TCRdb table keeps only in-frame clones and is missing some. The data contain 12,000 or so clones, around 80% of them seen just once; the ten biggest clones take up about 2.1%. This material was acquired from a patient who underwent chemoradiotherapy. The receptors were sampled from a human donor with HPV-associated anogenital cancer.

J is TRBJ1-1 and V is TRBV27; 9 bases are shared with TRBD1. CDR1 is MNHEY and CDR2 is SMNVEV in the germline V gene (reference sequence). This CDR3 comprises 15 residues. The V and J ends lost 5 bases and 4 bases, in that order; junction bases with no gene match: 8. Written as DNA, the CDR3 is TGTGCCAGCAGTCCAAGATTGACAGGGGGCACTGAAGCTTTCTTT. Its translation: CASSPRLTGGTEAFF.

The chain uses TRBV5-4 and TRBJ2-5; D gene uncertain. The CDR3 extends over 13 amino acids. With 0 bases removed from V and 9 bases from J, the gap between germline ends came to 12 bases. The V gene's germline CDR1 is SGHNT and CDR2 YYREEE (reference sequence). The CDR3 reads CASSLEGGTPQYF. The CDR3 nucleotides read TGTGCCAGCAGCTTGGAAGGCGGTACACCCCAGTACTTC.

The genes are TRBV5-4 and TRBJ1-3; 7 nucleotides match TRBD1. This CDR3 is 14 amino acids long. V lost 1 base and J lost 3; bases outside the gene matches: 1. Germline CDR1 reads SGHNT; CDR2 reads YYREEE (reference sequence). Here the CDR3 DNA reads TGTGCCAGCAGCTTGACAGGGGATGGAAACACCATATATTTT. Translated: CASSLTGDGNTIYF.

The CDR3 sequence is CAWSLGETQYF. CDR3 bases: TGTGCCTGGAGTCTAGGGGAGACCCAGTACTTC. The rearrangement joins TRBV30 to TRBJ2-5; D call uncertain. Germline CDR1 reads GTSNPN; CDR2 reads SVGIG (reference sequence). The length of the CDR3 is 11 residues. The V and J ends lost 2 bases and 5 bases respectively, with 6 bases between them.

This clone occurred a few times. The chain is built from TRBV6-5 and TRBJ1-6; no reliable D call. The V gene lost 8 bases and the J gene lost 3 bases, with 8 bases spanning the gap. This CDR3 has 13 residues. CDR1 and CDR2 from the germline V gene are MNHEY and SVGAGI. The CDR3, as DNA: TGTGCCAGCCACGACAACTATAATTCACCCCTCCACTTT. The encoded protein is CASHDNYNSPLHF.

This clone was seen a handful of times. The rearrangement joins TRBV20-1 to TRBJ1-2; no reliable D call. Germline values: CDR1 DFQATT, CDR2 SNEGSKA (reference sequence). V shed 6 bases and J shed 5 bases, with 10 bases lying between them. CDR3 length: 11 residues. In nucleotides, the CDR3 is TGCAGTGCCACCGAGGCGTATGGCTACACCTTC. Residues: CSATEAYGYTF.

The count of this clone is one. The chain recombines TRBV7-9 with TRBJ2-1; D is tentatively TRBD1 or TRBD2 (5 bases each). The CDR3 has 18 amino acids. Germline V gene lookup returns CDR1 SEHNR and CDR2 FQNEAQ (reference sequence). Trimming took off 6 bases at V and 0 bases at J, with 21 bases between the two ends. The CDR3 protein is CASRNHRDQLSSYNEQFF. In DNA, the CDR3 is TGTGCCAGCAGAAATCACCGGGACCAGCTGAGCTCCTACAATGAGCAGTTCTTC.

The rearrangement uses TRBV5-1 and TRBJ2-1; 7 bases are a match to TRBD2. J was trimmed by 0 bases and V by 4 bases; bases with no gene match: 7. Germline CDR1 and CDR2: SGHRS and YFSETQ. CDR3 length equals 16 residues. CDR3 sequence reads: CASSISGLSSYNEQFF. CDR3 coding DNA: TGCGCCAGCAGCATTAGCGGGCTAAGCTCCTACAATGAGCAGTTCTTC. Variable domain in full (rest from reference TRBV5-1 and TRBJ2-1): KAGVTQTPRYLIKTRGQQVTLSCSPISGHRSVSWYQQTPGQGLQFLFEYFSETQRNKGNFPGRFSGRQFSNSRSEMNVSTLELGDSALYLCASSISGLSSYNEQFFGPGTRLTVL.

The chain joins TRBV25-1 to TRBJ1-5; D is unresolved. The CDR3 spans 13 residues. Germline lookup yields CDR1 MGHDK and CDR2 SYGVNS. V lost 4 bases, J lost 7 bases, and 11 bases lay in between. DNA of the CDR3: TGTGCCAGCAGTGGCCCGGGATCCCAGCCCCAGCATTTT. It translates to CASSGPGSQPQHF.

This clone was recorded only once. V usage is TRBV5-1 and J usage is TRBJ2-7; tentatively, D is TRBD2 (6 bases). The CDR3 extends over 14 amino acids. Germline CDR1 SGHRS, CDR2 YFSETQ. V was clipped by 3 bases and J by 3 bases, with 13 bases between them. CDR3: CASSYGGRSYEQYF. CDR3 nucleotides: TGCGCCAGCAGCTACGGGGGAAGGAGCTACGAGCAGTACTTC.

The chain couples TRBV5-6 to TRBJ2-1; D is possibly TRBD2 (6 bases). Between the trimmed V and J ends, which lost 1 base and 0 bases, there was a span of 8 bases. The germline V gene encodes CDR1 SGHDT and CDR2 YYEEEE. The CDR3 totals 15 residues. This CDR3 reads CASSLYGSSYNEQFF. The CDR3 DNA reads as TGTGCCAGCAGCTTGTACGGGAGCTCCTACAATGAGCAGTTCTTC.

This clone was seen only a few times. The gene calls are TRBV2 and TRBJ1-5; D gene ambiguous. The V gene's germline CDR1 is SNHLY and CDR2 FYNNEI. V shed 5 bases and J shed 5 bases, with 4 bases lying between them. CDR3 length equals 11 residues. The CDR3, as DNA: TGTGCCAGCAGTTTGGATCAGCCCCAGCATTTT. Translating gives CASSLDQPQHF. The entire variable domain, with the rest obtained from reference TRBV2 and TRBJ1-5, is as follows: EPEVTQTPSHQVTQMGQEVILRCVPISNHLYFYWYRQILGQKVEFLVSFYNNEISEKSEIFDDQFSVERPDGSNFTLKIRSTKLEDSAMYFCASSLDQPQHFGDGTRLSIL.